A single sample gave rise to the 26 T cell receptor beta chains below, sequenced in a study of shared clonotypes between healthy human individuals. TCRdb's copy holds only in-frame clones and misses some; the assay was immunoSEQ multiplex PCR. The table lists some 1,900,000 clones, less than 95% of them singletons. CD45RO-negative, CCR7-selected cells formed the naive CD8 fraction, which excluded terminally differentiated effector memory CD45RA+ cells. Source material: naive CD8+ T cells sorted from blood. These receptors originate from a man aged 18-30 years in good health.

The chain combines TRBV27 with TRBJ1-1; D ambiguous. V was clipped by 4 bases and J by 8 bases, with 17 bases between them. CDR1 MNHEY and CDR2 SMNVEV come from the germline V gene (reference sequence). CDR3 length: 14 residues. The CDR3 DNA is TGTGCCAGCAGTTCCCCTGCTGTTGGTGTGGAAGCTTTCTTT. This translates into CASSSPAVGVEAFF.

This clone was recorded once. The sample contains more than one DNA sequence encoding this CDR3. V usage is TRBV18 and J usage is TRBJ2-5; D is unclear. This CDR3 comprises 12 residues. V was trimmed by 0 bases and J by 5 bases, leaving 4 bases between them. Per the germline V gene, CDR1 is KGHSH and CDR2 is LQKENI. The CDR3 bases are TGTGCCAGCTCACCACCCTCCGAGACCCAGTACTTC. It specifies CASSPPSETQYF.

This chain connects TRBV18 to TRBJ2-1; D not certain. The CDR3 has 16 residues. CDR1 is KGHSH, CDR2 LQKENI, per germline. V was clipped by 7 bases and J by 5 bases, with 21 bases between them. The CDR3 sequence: CASCPTRSPKNNEQFF. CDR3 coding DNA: TGTGCCAGCTGCCCGACTCGGTCCCCTAAAAACAATGAGCAGTTCTTC.

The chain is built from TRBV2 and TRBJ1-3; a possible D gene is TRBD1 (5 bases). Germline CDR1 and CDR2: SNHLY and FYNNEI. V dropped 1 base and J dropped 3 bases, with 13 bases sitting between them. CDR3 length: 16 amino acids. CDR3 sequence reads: CASSEGSEGDGNTIYF. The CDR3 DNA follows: TGTGCCAGCAGTGAAGGCTCAGAAGGGGATGGAAACACCATATATTTT. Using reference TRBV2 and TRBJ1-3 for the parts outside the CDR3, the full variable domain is EPEVTQTPSHQVTQMGQEVILRCVPISNHLYFYWYRQILGQKVEFLVSFYNNEISEKSEIFDDQFSVERPDGSNFTLKIRSTKLEDSAMYFCASSEGSEGDGNTIYFGEGSWLTVV.

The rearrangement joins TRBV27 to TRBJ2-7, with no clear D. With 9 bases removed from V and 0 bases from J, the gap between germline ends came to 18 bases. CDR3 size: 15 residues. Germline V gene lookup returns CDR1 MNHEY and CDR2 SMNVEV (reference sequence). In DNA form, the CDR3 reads TGTGCCAGGCCGAGTACGGATTCCGACTCCTACGAGCAGTACTTC. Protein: CARPSTDSDSYEQYF.

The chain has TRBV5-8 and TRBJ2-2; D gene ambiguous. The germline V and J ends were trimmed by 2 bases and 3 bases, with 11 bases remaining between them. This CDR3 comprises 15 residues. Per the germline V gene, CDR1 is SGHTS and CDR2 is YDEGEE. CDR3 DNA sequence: TGTGCCAGCAGCTTCTTGGTTGTGGACACCGGGGAGCTGTTTTTT. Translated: CASSFLVVDTGELFF.

CDR3: CASSPKGQARSYNEQFF. In DNA form, the CDR3 reads TGTGCCAGCAGCCCAAAGGGACAGGCTCGCTCCTACAATGAGCAGTTCTTC. The chain is built from TRBV7-6 and TRBJ2-1; TRBD1 aligns across 8 bases. Germline CDR1 and CDR2: SGHVS and FNYEAQ. The CDR3 covers 17 residues. Unmatched junction bases numbered 9, after V lost 5 bases and J lost 0 bases.

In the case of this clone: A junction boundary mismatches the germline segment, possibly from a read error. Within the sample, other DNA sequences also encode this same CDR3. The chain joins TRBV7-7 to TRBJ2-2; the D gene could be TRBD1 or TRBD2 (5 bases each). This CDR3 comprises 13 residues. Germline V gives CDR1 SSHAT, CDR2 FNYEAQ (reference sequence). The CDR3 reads CASSIGTTGELFF. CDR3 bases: TGTGCTAGCAGCATCGGGACCACCGGGGAGCTGTTTTTT.

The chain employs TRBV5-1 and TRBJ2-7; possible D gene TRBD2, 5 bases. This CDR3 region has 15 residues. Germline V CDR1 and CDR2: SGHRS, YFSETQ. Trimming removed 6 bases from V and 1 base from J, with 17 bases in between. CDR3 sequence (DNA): TGCGCCAGCAAATTGAGGGTTTCAGATTCCTACGAGCAGTACTTC. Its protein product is CASKLRVSDSYEQYF.

This CDR3 is CAWSFTGASTDTQYF. The CDR3 DNA reads as TGTGCCTGGAGTTTTACGGGGGCGAGCACAGATACGCAGTATTTT. The chain has TRBV30 and TRBJ2-3; D may correspond to TRBD1 or TRBD2 (6 bases each). There are 15 residues in the CDR3. CDR1 is GTSNPN and CDR2 is SVGIG in the germline V gene (reference sequence). Deletions cut 2 bases from V and 0 bases from J, with 12 bases between.

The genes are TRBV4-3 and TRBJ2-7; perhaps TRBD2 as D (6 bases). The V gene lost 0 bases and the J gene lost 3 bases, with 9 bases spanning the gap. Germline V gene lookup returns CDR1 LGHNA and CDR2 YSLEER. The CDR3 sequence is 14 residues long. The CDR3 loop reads CASSQDKGGYEQYF. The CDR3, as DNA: TGCGCCAGCAGCCAAGACAAGGGAGGCTACGAGCAGTACTTC.

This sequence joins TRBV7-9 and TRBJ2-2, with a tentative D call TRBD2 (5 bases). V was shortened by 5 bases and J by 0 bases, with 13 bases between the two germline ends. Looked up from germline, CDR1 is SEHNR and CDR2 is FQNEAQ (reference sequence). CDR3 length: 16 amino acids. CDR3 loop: CASSPEGSSNTGELFF. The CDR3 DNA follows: TGTGCCAGCAGCCCAGAGGGCAGTTCGAACACCGGGGAGCTGTTTTTT.

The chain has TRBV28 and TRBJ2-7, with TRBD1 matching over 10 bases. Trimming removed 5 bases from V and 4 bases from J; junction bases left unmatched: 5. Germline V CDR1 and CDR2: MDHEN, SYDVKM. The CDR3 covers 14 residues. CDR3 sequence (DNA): TGTGCCAGCAGTGAAGGACAGGGGGTGTACGAGCAGTACTTC. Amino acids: CASSEGQGVYEQYF.

CDR3 residues: CASSWTGLSAQPQHF. The CDR3 bases are TGTGCCAGCAGTTGGACGGGGCTTTCCGCGCAGCCCCAGCATTTT. The gene calls are TRBV28 and TRBJ1-5; TRBD1 is a possible D gene (5 bases). In germline, CDR1 is MDHEN, CDR2 SYDVKM. Trimming pared 4 bases from V and 7 bases from J, leaving 17 bases between. The CDR3 length is 15 residues.

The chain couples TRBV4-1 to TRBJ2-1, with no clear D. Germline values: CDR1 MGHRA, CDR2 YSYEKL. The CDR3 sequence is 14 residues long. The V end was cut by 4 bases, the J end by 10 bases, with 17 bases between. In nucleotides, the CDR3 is TGCGCCAGCAGCCCTCTCCTTGGGCCTGGGGAGCAGTTCTTC. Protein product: CASSPLLGPGEQFF.

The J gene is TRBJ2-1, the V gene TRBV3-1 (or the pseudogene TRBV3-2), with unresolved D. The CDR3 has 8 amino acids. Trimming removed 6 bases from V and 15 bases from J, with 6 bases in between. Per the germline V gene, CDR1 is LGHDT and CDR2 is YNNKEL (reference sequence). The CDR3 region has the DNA TGTGCCAGCAGTCGCAGGTTCTTC. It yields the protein CASSRRFF.

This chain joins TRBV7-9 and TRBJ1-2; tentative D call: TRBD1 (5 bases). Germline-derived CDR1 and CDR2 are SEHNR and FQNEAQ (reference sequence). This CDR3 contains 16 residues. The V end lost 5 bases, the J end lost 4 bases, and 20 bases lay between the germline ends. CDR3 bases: TGTGCCAGCAGCGGCCAGGAGGGACCAATTTCCTATGGCTACACCTTC. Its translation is CASSGQEGPISYGYTF.

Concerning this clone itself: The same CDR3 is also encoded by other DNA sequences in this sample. CDR3 loop: CASSEMRGPSNQPQHF. CDR3 nucleotide sequence: TGTGCCAGCAGTGAAATGAGGGGTCCTAGCAATCAGCCCCAGCATTTT. The rearrangement links TRBV6-1 to TRBJ1-5, with D perhaps matching TRBD1 (5 bases). The CDR3 is 16 amino acids. Germline V lookup: CDR1 MNHNS, CDR2 SASEGT. Trimming pared 2 bases from V and 0 bases from J, leaving 11 bases between.

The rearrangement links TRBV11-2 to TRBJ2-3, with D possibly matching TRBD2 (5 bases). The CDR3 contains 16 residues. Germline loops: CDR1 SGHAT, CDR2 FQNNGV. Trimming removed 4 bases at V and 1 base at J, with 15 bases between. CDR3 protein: CASSSVLSAGTDTQYF. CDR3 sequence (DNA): TGTGCCAGCAGCTCCGTCCTTAGCGCCGGCACAGATACGCAGTATTTT.

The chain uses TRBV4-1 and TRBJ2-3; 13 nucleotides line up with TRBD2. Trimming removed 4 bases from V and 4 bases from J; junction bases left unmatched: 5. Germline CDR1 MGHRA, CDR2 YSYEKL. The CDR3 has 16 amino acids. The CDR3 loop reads CASSRPLAGGADTQYF. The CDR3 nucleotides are TGCGCCAGCAGCCGGCCACTAGCGGGAGGGGCAGATACGCAGTATTTT.

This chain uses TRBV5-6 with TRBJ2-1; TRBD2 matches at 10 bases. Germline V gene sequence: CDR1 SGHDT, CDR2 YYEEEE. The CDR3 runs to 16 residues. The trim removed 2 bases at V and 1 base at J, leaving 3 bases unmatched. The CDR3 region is CASSLASGSSYNEQFF. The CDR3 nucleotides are TGTGCCAGCAGCTTAGCTAGCGGGAGTTCCTACAATGAGCAGTTCTTC.

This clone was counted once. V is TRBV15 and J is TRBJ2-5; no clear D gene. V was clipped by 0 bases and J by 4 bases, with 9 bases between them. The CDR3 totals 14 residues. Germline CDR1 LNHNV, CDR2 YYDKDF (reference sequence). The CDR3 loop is CATSRDEDGETQYF. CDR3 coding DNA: TGTGCCACCAGCAGAGATGAGGATGGAGAGACCCAGTACTTC.

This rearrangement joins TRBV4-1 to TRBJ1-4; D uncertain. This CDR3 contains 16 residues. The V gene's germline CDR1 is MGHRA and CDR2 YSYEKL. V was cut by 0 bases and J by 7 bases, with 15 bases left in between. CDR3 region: CASSQEPRISGEKLFF. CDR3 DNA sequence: TGCGCCAGCAGCCAAGAACCCAGGATTTCGGGTGAAAAACTGTTTTTT.

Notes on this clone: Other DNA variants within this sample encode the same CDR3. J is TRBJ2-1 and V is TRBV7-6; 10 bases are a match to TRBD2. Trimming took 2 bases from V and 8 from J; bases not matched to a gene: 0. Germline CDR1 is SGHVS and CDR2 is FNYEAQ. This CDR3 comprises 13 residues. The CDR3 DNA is TGTGCCAGCAGCTTAAGCGGGGGGGATGAGCAGTTCTTC. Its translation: CASSLSGGDEQFF.

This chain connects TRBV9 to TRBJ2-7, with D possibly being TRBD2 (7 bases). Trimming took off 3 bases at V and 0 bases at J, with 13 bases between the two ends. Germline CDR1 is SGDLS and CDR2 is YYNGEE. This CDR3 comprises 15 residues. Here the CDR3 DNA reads TGTGCCAGCAGCGCTGCGGGGGCTGCCTCCTACGAGCAGTACTTC. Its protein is CASSAAGAASYEQYF.

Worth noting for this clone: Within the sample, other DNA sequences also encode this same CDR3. CDR3 DNA: TGTGCCAGCAGCTACGGCAACACCGGGGAGCTGTTTTTT. Its protein product is CASSYGNTGELFF. The rearrangement joins TRBV5-6 to TRBJ2-2; D is unclear. CDR3 length: 13 residues. CDR1 SGHDT and CDR2 YYEEEE come from the germline V gene. Trimming pared 3 bases from V and 2 bases from J, leaving 5 bases between.